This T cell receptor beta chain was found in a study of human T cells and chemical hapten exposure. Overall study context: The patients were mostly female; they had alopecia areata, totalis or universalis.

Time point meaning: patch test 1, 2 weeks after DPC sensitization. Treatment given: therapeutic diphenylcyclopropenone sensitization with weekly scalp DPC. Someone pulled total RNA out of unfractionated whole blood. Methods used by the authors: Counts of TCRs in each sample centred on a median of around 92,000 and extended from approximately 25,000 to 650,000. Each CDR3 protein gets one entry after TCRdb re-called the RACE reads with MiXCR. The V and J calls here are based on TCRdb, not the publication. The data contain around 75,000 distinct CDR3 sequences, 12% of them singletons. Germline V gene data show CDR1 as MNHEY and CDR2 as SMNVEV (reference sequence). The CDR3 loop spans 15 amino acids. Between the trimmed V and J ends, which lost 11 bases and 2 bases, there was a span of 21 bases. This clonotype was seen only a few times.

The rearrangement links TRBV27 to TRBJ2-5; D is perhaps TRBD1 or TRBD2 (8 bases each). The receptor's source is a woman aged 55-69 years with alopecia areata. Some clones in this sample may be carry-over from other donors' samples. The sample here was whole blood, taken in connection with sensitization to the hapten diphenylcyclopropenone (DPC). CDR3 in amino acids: CASAGGQETQETQYF. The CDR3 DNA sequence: TGTGCCTCCGCGGGGGGACAGGAGACACAAGAGACCCAGTACTTC.